These 9 T cell receptor beta chains share one sample of origin, sequenced in a study of CD8 T cells in Susac syndrome. An amount of RNA that ranged from 0.5 to 1 ug was reverse transcribed with random hexamers. Each CDR3 protein gets one entry after TCRdb re-called the immunoSEQ multiplex PCR reads with MiXCR. Of about 300,000 distinct CDR3 sequences listed, approximately 85% are singletons. The sequencing sample was made of CD8+ T cells from PBMCs. These receptors were collected from a human donor with multiple sclerosis.

This chain joins TRBV27 and TRBJ1-2, with 7 bases lining up with TRBD1. After removal of 3 bases from V and 4 bases from J, the junction contained 8 bases not matched to a gene. This CDR3 contains 15 residues. CDR1 is MNHEY and CDR2 is SMNVEV in the germline V gene (reference sequence). CDR3 residues: CASSLGQPIFYGYTF. The DNA for the CDR3 is TGTGCCAGCAGTTTGGGACAGCCGATTTTCTATGGCTACACCTTC.

The gene calls are TRBV9 and TRBJ2-7; D is unresolved. Trimming took off 3 bases at V and 4 bases at J, with 11 bases between the two ends. This CDR3 contains 13 residues. Germline V gives CDR1 SGDLS, CDR2 YYNGEE. In DNA form, the CDR3 reads TGTGCCAGCAGCGAGGGCCCCGGGTACGAGCAGTACTTC. Protein sequence: CASSEGPGYEQYF. The full variable domain, rest sourced from reference TRBV9 and TRBJ2-7, is DSGVTQTPKHLITATGQRVTLRCSPRSGDLSVYWYQQSLDQGLQFLIQYYNGEERAKGNILERFSAQQFPDLHSELNLSSLELGDSALYFCASSEGPGYEQYFGPGTRLTVT.

The chain uses TRBV9 and TRBJ1-1; no reliable D call. CDR1 and CDR2 from the germline V gene are SGDLS and YYNGEE. V dropped 4 bases and J dropped 5 bases, with 12 bases sitting between them. The length of the CDR3 is 13 residues. CDR3 in DNA: TGTGCCAGCAGCCCCCAAAGGAGTACTGAAGCTTTCTTT. This encodes CASSPQRSTEAFF.

The rearrangement links TRBV4-3 to TRBJ1-1; D is possibly TRBD1 (6 bases). The CDR3 has 17 residues. The V end was cut by 0 bases, the J end by 0 bases, with 14 bases between. Germline-derived CDR1 and CDR2 are LGHNA and YSLEER. The CDR3 spells CASSQDPSGQLNTEAFF. For the CDR3, the DNA is TGCGCCAGCAGCCAAGACCCCTCCGGACAGCTGAACACTGAAGCTTTCTTT.

J is TRBJ2-1 and V is TRBV14; perhaps TRBD1 as D (5 bases). The germline V gene encodes CDR1 SGHDN and CDR2 FVKESK. CDR3 length: 14 residues. The V end lost 3 bases, the J end lost 4 bases, and 10 bases lay between the germline ends. CDR3 nucleotide sequence: TGTGCCAGCAGCCATTTCCAGGGATACAATGAGCAGTTCTTC. Amino acid sequence: CASSHFQGYNEQFF.

The CDR3 DNA reads TGTGCCACCCTGAGCGGGGGGTGGGGCACTGAAGCTTTCTTT. It codes for CATLSGGWGTEAFF. The rearrangement links TRBV27 to TRBJ1-1, with D maybe TRBD1 (5 bases). The V and J ends lost 10 bases and 4 bases respectively, with 19 bases between them. This CDR3 is 14 amino acids long. Germline V CDR1 and CDR2: MNHEY, SMNVEV (reference sequence).

The chain is built from TRBV20-1 and TRBJ1-2; D gene ambiguous. Trimming pared 3 bases from V and 0 bases from J, leaving 11 bases between. The CDR3 spans 14 residues. Germline CDR1 DFQATT, CDR2 SNEGSKA (reference sequence). DNA of the CDR3: TGCAGTGCTAGCCGTCATGACACTAACTATGGCTACACCTTC. It translates to CSASRHDTNYGYTF.

The V and J genes are TRBV19 and TRBJ1-1; D perhaps matches TRBD1 (5 bases). The germline gives CDR1 LNHDA, CDR2 SQIVND (reference sequence). The germline V and J ends were trimmed by 6 bases and 1 base, with 12 bases remaining between them. This CDR3 region has 14 residues. CDR3: CASRGVQENTEAFF. In nucleotides, the CDR3 is TGTGCCAGTAGAGGGGTTCAGGAGAACACTGAAGCTTTCTTT.

The V and J genes are TRBV27 and TRBJ1-5; D may be TRBD1 (5 bases). Trimming pared 3 bases from V and 5 bases from J, leaving 8 bases between. CDR1 is MNHEY, CDR2 SMNVEV, per germline (reference sequence). CDR3 length: 13 amino acids. The CDR3 nucleotides are TGTGCCAGCAGTTTCAGGGAGGATCAGCCCCAGCATTTT. Its protein product is CASSFREDQPQHF.